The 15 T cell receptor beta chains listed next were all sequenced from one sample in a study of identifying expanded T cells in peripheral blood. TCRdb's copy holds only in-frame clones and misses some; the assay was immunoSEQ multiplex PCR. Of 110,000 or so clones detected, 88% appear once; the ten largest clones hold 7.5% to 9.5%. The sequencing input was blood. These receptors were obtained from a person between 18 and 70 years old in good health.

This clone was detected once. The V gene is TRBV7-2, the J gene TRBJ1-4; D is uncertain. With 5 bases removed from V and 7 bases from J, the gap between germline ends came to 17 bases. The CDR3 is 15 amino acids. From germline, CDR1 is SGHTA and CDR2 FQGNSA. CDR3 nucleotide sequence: TGTGCCAGCAGCCAAAGCGCCCCCGAGAGTGAAAAACTGTTTTTT. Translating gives CASSQSAPESEKLFF.

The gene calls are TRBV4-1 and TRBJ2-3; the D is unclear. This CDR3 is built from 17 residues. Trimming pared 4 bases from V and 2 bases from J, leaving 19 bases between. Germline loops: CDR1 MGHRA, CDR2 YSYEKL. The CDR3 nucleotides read TGCGCCAGCAGCCTCACGACCCGGGTCCCTCCCACAGATACGCAGTATTTT. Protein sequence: CASSLTTRVPPTDTQYF.

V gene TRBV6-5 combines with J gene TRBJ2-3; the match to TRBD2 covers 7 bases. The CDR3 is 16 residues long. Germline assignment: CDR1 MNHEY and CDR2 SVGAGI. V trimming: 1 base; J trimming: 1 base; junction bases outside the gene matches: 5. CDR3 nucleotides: TGTGCCAGCAGTTACTTGGGAGGGGACGGCACAGATACGCAGTATTTT. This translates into CASSYLGGDGTDTQYF.

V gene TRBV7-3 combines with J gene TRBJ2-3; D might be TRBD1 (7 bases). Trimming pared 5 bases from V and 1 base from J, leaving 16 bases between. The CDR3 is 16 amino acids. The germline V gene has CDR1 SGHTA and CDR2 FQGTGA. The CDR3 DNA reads TGTGCCAGCAGCCCAGGGGGGATCGGGGGCACAGATACGCAGTATTTT. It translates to CASSPGGIGGTDTQYF.

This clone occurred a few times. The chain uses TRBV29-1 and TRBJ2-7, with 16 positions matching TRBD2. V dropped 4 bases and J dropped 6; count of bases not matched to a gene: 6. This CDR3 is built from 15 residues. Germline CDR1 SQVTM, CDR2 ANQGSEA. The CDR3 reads CSVVPGLAGGGEQYF. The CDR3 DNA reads TGCAGCGTTGTACCGGGACTAGCGGGAGGGGGCGAGCAGTACTTC.

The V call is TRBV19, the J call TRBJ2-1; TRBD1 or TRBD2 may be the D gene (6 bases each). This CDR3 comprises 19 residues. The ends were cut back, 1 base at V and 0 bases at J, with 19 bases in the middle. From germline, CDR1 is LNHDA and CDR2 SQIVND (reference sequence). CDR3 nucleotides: TGTGCCAGTAGTATAGGAGGGGGGCCCATATTGAGCTCCTACAATGAGCAGTTCTTC. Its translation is CASSIGGGPILSSYNEQFF.

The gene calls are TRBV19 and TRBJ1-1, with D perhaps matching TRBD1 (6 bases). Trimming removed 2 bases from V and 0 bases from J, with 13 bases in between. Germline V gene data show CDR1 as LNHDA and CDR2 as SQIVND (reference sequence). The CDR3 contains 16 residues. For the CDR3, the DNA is TGTGCCAGTAGTATATGGGGGCGGGGGATGAACACTGAAGCTTTCTTT. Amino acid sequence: CASSIWGRGMNTEAFF.

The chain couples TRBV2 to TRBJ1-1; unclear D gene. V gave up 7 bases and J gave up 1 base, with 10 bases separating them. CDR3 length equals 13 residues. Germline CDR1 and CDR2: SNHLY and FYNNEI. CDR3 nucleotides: TGTGCCAGCAAGGGCCTTAGGAACACTGAAGCTTTCTTT. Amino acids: CASKGLRNTEAFF.

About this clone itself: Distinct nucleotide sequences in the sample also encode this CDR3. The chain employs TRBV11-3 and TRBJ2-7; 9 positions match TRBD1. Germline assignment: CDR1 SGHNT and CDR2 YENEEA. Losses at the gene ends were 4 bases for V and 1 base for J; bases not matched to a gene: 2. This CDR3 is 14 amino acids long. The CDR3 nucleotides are TGTGCCAGCAGCTCGGGACAGGGATCCTACGAGCAGTACTTC. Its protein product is CASSSGQGSYEQYF.

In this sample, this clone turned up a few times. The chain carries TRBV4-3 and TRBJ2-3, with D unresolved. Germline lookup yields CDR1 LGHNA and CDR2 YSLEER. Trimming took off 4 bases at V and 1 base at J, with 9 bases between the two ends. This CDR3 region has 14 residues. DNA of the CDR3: TGCGCCAGCAGCCCGGGCCCAGGCACAGATACGCAGTATTTT. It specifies CASSPGPGTDTQYF.

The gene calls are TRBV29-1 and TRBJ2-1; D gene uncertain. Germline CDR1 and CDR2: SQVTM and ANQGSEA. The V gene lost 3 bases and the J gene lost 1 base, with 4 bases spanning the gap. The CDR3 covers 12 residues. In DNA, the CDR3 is TGCAGCGTTGATGCATCCTACAATGAGCAGTTCTTC. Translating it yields CSVDASYNEQFF.

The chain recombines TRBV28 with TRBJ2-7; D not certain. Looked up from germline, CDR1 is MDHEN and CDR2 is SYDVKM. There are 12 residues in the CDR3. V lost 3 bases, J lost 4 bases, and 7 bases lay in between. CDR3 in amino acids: CASSFLAYEQYF. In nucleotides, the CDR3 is TGTGCCAGCAGTTTTTTGGCGTACGAGCAGTACTTC.

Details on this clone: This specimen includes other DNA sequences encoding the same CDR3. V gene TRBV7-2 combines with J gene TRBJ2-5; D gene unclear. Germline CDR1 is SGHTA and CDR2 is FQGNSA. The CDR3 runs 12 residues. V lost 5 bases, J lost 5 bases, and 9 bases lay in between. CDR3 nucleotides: TGTGCCAGCAGCCTCCTTAGGGAGACCCAGTACTTC. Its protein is CASSLLRETQYF.

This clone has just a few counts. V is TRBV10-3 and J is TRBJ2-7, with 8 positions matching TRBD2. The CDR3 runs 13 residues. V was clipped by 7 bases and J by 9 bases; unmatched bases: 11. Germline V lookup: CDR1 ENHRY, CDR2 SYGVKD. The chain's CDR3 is CAINPGGPVAQYF. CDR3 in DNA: TGTGCCATCAATCCGGGAGGGCCGGTTGCGCAGTACTTC.

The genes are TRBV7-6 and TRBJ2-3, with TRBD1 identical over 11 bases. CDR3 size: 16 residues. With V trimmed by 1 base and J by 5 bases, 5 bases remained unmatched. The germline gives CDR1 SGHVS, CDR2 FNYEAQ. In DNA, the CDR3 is TGTGCCAGCAGCTTAGAGGCAGGGACAGGGGGAGATACGCAGTATTTT. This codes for CASSLEAGTGGDTQYF.